This is a list of T cell receptor beta chains from one sample in a study of beta chain features in type 1 diabetes. Clones were sequenced by immunoSEQ multiplex PCR, and TCRdb holds only the in-frame ones, with some missing. The table records about 390,000 clones, roughly a tenth of them present only once. Material for sequencing was central memory CD4+ T cells from blood. These receptor sequences come from a man aged 30 to 45 with type 1 diabetes. Each CDR3 is given with its conserved first and last residue. A D gene is named only where the DNA matches it firmly.

v_call: TRBV6-4
j_call: TRBJ2-1
d_call: TRBD1
cdr3_aa: CASSKLGQGLTNEQFF

v_call: TRBV6-5
j_call: TRBJ1-2
d_call: -
cdr3_aa: CASSYSSRGSGYGYTF

v_call: TRBV4-3
j_call: TRBJ1-4
d_call: TRBD1
cdr3_aa: CASSQERGQGEKLFF

v_call: TRBV11-2
j_call: TRBJ1-1
d_call: TRBD1
cdr3_aa: CASSLAGGPEAFF

v_call: TRBV5-1
j_call: TRBJ2-7
d_call: TRBD1
cdr3_aa: CASSRDRDEQYF

v_call: TRBV11-1
j_call: TRBJ2-1
d_call: -
cdr3_aa: CASSLAGRNNEQFF

v_call: TRBV29-1
j_call: TRBJ2-7
d_call: TRBD2
cdr3_aa: CSATSGIPYEQYF

v_call: TRBV13
j_call: TRBJ2-7
d_call: -
cdr3_aa: CARRPGLKSYEQYF

v_call: TRBV9
j_call: -
d_call: TRBD2
cdr3_aa: CASSVATRGLAGEQYF

v_call: TRBV10-3
j_call: TRBJ1-2
d_call: -
cdr3_aa: CAIREWENYGYTF

v_call: TRBV23-1
j_call: TRBJ1-4
d_call: TRBD1
cdr3_aa: CASSQRQGRKEKLFF